These 7 T cell receptor beta chains originate from one sample sequenced in a study of blood T cell repertoires in COVID-19. TCRdb's copy holds only in-frame clones and misses some; the assay was immunoSEQ multiplex PCR. The sample records around 380,000 clones, around 87% being singletons. Sequencing was done on a sample of PBMCs or T cells enriched from blood (not recorded which). These receptors were obtained from a man younger than 45 who had recovered from COVID-19.

The J gene is TRBJ2-2, the V gene TRBV30; 10 bases map to TRBD1. Germline trimming cut 2 bases from V and 7 bases from J; bases unmatched to any gene: 7. The CDR3 contains 15 residues. Germline V gives CDR1 GTSNPN, CDR2 SVGIG (reference sequence). Here the CDR3 reads CAWSRDRGAYGELFF. In DNA, the CDR3 is TGTGCCTGGAGTCGGGACAGGGGTGCTTACGGGGAGCTGTTTTTT.

The chain has TRBV12-3 or TRBV12-4 and TRBJ1-2; D is ambiguous. This CDR3 contains 13 residues. The V end was cut by 3 bases, the J end by 3 bases, with 8 bases between. CDR3 protein: CASSFTVDYGYTF. CDR3 DNA: TGTGCCAGCAGTTTCACAGTGGACTATGGCTACACCTTC.

The chain employs TRBV3-1 (or the pseudogene TRBV3-2) and TRBJ1-3, with no clear D. Germline V lookup: CDR1 LGHDT, CDR2 YNNKEL (reference sequence). With 1 base removed from V and 2 bases from J, the gap between germline ends came to 9 bases. This CDR3 region has 15 residues. CDR3 region: CASSQVRLPGNTIYF. CDR3 sequence (DNA): TGTGCCAGCAGCCAAGTCAGGCTCCCTGGAAACACCATATATTTT.

The J gene is TRBJ1-4, the V gene TRBV7-3; TRBD1 aligns across 9 bases. The CDR3 is 14 amino acids. The germline V gene has CDR1 SGHTA and CDR2 FQGTGA. V shed 4 bases and J 7 bases; nucleotides not matched to a gene: 4. The CDR3 DNA sequence: TGTGCCAGCAGCTCGACAGGGGGTTTTGAAAAACTGTTTTTT. Residues: CASSSTGGFEKLFF.

This clone was seen a handful of times. The chain joins TRBV11-1 to TRBJ2-3; 13 bases line up with TRBD2. Germline CDR1 reads SGHAT; CDR2 reads FQDESV (reference sequence). This CDR3 spans 18 amino acids. Trimming took 0 bases from V and 2 from J; bases not matched to a gene: 5. Written as DNA, the CDR3 is TGTGCCAGCAGCTTAGCCCTACTAGCGGGGGGGACCACAGATACGCAGTATTTT. Its protein product is CASSLALLAGGTTDTQYF.

The V gene is TRBV18, the J gene TRBJ1-2; 10 nucleotides match TRBD1. The CDR3 extends over 17 amino acids. V shed 0 bases and J 4 bases; nucleotides not matched to a gene: 8. CDR1 and CDR2 from the germline V gene are KGHSH and LQKENI. The CDR3 nucleotides read TGTGCCAGCTCACCACCCTCCTTGACAGGGGGCGGCTATGGCTACACCTTC. This sequence encodes CASSPPSLTGGGYGYTF.

In this sample, this clone turned up once. This chain connects TRBV7-9 to TRBJ1-2; TRBD1 agrees at 7 bases. V shed 5 bases and J 8 bases; nucleotides not matched to a gene: 8. The CDR3 length is 13 residues. From germline, CDR1 is SEHNR and CDR2 FQNEAQ (reference sequence). The CDR3: CASSEMGQRGYTF. For the CDR3, the DNA is TGTGCCAGCAGCGAGATGGGACAGCGGGGCTACACCTTC.